This record looks at one T cell receptor (beta chain) sequence and its context. Its antigen is currently not known. The data were taken from a study of T cells expressing NK-cell markers (dated by TCRdb to between 2020 and 2021). Regarding the research as a whole: Three sorted T-cell subsets (CD3+CD56+NKG2C+, CD3+CD56+NKG2C- and CD3+CD56-NKG2C+) from fewer than 10 donors had their TCR beta-chain repertoires profiled. Among the eight sequenced donors, only one was HCMV-seronegative, while the other seven were HCMV-seropositive. All eight donors whose samples were sequenced were randomly selected healthy volunteers, three of them men and five women. The libraries were sequenced on Illumina HiSeq 2000/2500, MiSeq or NextSeq, producing 2 x 150 bp reads.

CDR1 and CDR2 were assigned from the germline V gene as SGHRS and YFSETQ. There are 14 amino acids in the CDR3, from cysteine to phenylalanine inclusive. The DNA sequence is not available. HCMV-specific IgG was detected in serum with a commercial ELISA kit to determine HCMV serostatus. Peripheral blood mononuclear cells were isolated from blood by Ficoll density gradient centrifugation. General conclusions and limits of the study: In several donors, the dominant CD3+CD56+NKG2C+ clonotypes were found to rank among the top 10 CD8+ clonotypes and to make up about 1.0-8% of CD8+ T cells. Those dominant clonotypes were again the most abundant among CD3+CD56-NKG2C+ cells in four donors, at roughly 28.3-60.1%. Whether the expanded NKG2C-expressing T cell clones were specific for HCMV antigens remained unclear.

The sequencing machine was an Illumina HiSeq 2000. TCR beta cDNA libraries were made by 5'RACE template switching that added a universal primer site and unique molecular identifiers. cDNA synthesis was primed from the TCR beta constant segment and was followed by two successive PCR amplification steps. The original methods were these. MIGEC was used to demultiplex reads and group the reads by UMI, and MiTCR was used to assemble and quantify clonotypes. To exclude erroneous sequences, any TCR cDNA sequence not supported by at least two reads was discarded. The tcR package was used for downstream repertoire analysis, and clonotypes were matched across fractions by CDR3 nucleotide sequence plus V segment. VDJmatch was used to annotate antigen specificity against VDJdb, with one amino acid substitution allowed in CDR3. Following TCRdb reprocessing, every CDR3 protein sequence forms one entry, and DNA is not provided. The V and J calls were determined by TCRdb, not by the authors. The sample table gives about 460,000 distinct CDR3 sequences. The top ten constitute almost 1.5% of the sample.

The sample was blood T cells: a sorted CD56 or NKG2C T cell subset, CD4+ or CD8+ T cells, or bulk PBMC T cells (not recorded which). This TCR was recovered from a woman between 45 and 65 years old in good health. Donor details come from another sample of the same person, matched by shared clones. The V and J genes are TRBV5-1 and TRBJ2-1. The encoded CDR3 is CASSLPTLSYEQFF.